The 30 T cell receptor beta chains below were found in one sample sequenced in a study of T cell changes during pregnancy in multiple sclerosis. Profiling relied on immunoSEQ multiplex PCR, and the TCRdb table lists in-frame clones only, not all of them. The data show roughly 50,000 clones, 85% to 95% seen once. The specimen was CD4+ T cells from peripheral blood mononuclear cells, collected in the third trimester of pregnancy. The receptors stem from a female donor with multiple sclerosis, enrolled in a pregnancy study.

The rearrangement uses TRBV19 and TRBJ2-3; TRBD1 matches at 7 bases. The V segment lost 8 bases and the J segment 5 bases; nucleotides outside the gene matches: 13. Germline V CDR1 and CDR2: LNHDA, SQIVND (reference sequence). The CDR3 covers 15 residues. The CDR3 bases are TGTGCCAGTCGGCTAAACGACAGGGACAGAGATACGCAGTATTTT. Protein product: CASRLNDRDRDTQYF.

V is TRBV5-1 and J is TRBJ2-7; TRBD1 matches at 10 bases. Trimming removed 4 bases from V and 5 bases from J; junction bases left unmatched: 12. The CDR3 runs 16 residues. Germline V lookup: CDR1 SGHRS, CDR2 YFSETQ. The CDR3 nucleotides read TGCGCCAGCAGCGGGGGGGGACAGGGGCTGTTGGACGAGCAGTACTTC. Protein product: CASSGGGQGLLDEQYF.

V usage is TRBV28 and J usage is TRBJ2-5; 7 bases align to TRBD2. The germline V gene encodes CDR1 MDHEN and CDR2 SYDVKM. The CDR3 is 16 residues long. The V gene end was trimmed by 8 bases and the J gene end by 5 bases; junction bases not matched to a gene: 17. The CDR3 DNA reads TGTGCCAGCGGGCGGGGGAGCGGGAAGCCAAAGGAGACCCAGTACTTC. It is translated as CASGRGSGKPKETQYF.

The chain couples TRBV30 to TRBJ1-2; D possibly corresponds to TRBD1 (5 bases). Per germline, CDR1 GTSNPN and CDR2 SVGIG (reference sequence). Trimming pared 0 bases from V and 5 bases from J, leaving 19 bases between. The CDR3 runs to 16 residues. CDR3 in amino acids: CAWSVEGGFGGYGYTF. CDR3 nucleotides: TGTGCCTGGAGTGTGGAGGGAGGATTTGGGGGATATGGCTACACCTTC. Using reference TRBV30 and TRBJ1-2 for the parts outside the CDR3, the full variable domain is SQTIHQWPATLVQPVGSPLSLECTVEGTSNPNLYWYRQAAGRGLQLLFYSVGIGQISSEVPQNLSASRPQDRQFILSSKKLLLSDSGFYLCAWSVEGGFGGYGYTFGSGTRLTVV.

The chain recombines TRBV5-4 with TRBJ2-1; TRBD2 aligns across 11 bases. The CDR3 covers 16 residues. CDR1 and CDR2 (germline): SGHNT, YYREEE (reference sequence). Trimming removed 4 bases from V and 4 bases from J; junction bases left unmatched: 7. CDR3 DNA sequence: TGTGCCAGCAGCCAGATAGGGACTAGCGGATACAATGAGCAGTTCTTC. Translated, it gives CASSQIGTSGYNEQFF.

This chain connects TRBV29-1 to TRBJ2-1; D may be TRBD1 (6 bases). V was clipped by 7 bases and J by 4 bases, with 17 bases between them. The CDR3 contains 14 residues. Germline V gene sequence: CDR1 SQVTM, CDR2 ANQGSEA. DNA of the CDR3: TGCAGCGCAGGACAGAATACCTATTACAATGAGCAGTTCTTC. Translated: CSAGQNTYYNEQFF.

The CDR3 DNA reads as TGTGCCAGCAGCTTGGACGGGCTCTTTGGAGGCGAGCAGTACTTC. This encodes CASSLDGLFGGEQYF. The gene calls are TRBV5-4 and TRBJ2-5; D may be TRBD2 (5 bases). The J call may be wrong; the DNA end is better matched by TRBJ2-7. The V gene's germline CDR1 is SGHNT and CDR2 YYREEE (reference sequence). This CDR3 contains 15 residues.

The chain uses TRBV6-6 and TRBJ1-5; perhaps TRBD1 as D (6 bases). Looked up from germline, CDR1 is MNHNY and CDR2 is SVGAGI (reference sequence). Trimming removed 2 bases at V and 7 bases at J, with 12 bases between. This CDR3 is 14 amino acids long. The DNA for the CDR3 is TGTGCCAGCAGTTACACTGGACAGCCCCAGCCCCAGCATTTT. Its protein is CASSYTGQPQPQHF.

The chain links TRBV6-1 to TRBJ2-1; TRBD1 agrees at 7 bases. V trimming: 4 bases; J trimming: 8 bases; junction bases outside the gene matches: 5. Germline V gene data show CDR1 as MNHNS and CDR2 as SASEGT. The CDR3 loop spans 13 amino acids. CDR3 coding DNA: TGTGCCAGCAGTGGGGACAGAATCCATGAGCAGTTCTTC. Amino acid sequence: CASSGDRIHEQFF.

The chain uses TRBV19 and TRBJ2-3; 10 bases line up with TRBD2. Germline V lookup: CDR1 LNHDA, CDR2 SQIVND (reference sequence). The CDR3 is made up of 15 amino acids. V shed 6 bases, J shed 5 bases, and the junction held 8 bases outside the gene matches. CDR3 nucleotide sequence: TGTGCCAGTAGGGATAGCGGGGGGCCCCGAGATACGCAGTATTTT. It specifies CASRDSGGPRDTQYF.

The chain links TRBV9 to TRBJ1-5; D not certain. V lost 3 bases to trimming and J lost 2 bases, with 12 bases between them. The CDR3 has 15 residues. Germline V gene sequence: CDR1 SGDLS, CDR2 YYNGEE. The CDR3 here is CASSARFIGNQPQHF. The CDR3 coding sequence is TGTGCCAGCAGCGCCCGATTCATAGGCAATCAGCCCCAGCATTTT. The full variable domain, completed using reference TRBV9 and TRBJ1-5, is DSGVTQTPKHLITATGQRVTLRCSPRSGDLSVYWYQQSLDQGLQFLIQYYNGEERAKGNILERFSAQQFPDLHSELNLSSLELGDSALYFCASSARFIGNQPQHFGDGTRLSIL.

The chain uses TRBV27 and TRBJ1-1; TRBD1 agrees at 9 bases. V lost 5 bases to trimming and J lost 6 bases; unmatched junction nucleotides: 10. The CDR3 spans 15 residues. Looked up from germline, CDR1 is MNHEY and CDR2 is SMNVEV (reference sequence). The CDR3 region is CASSDLQGARAEAFF. The CDR3 nucleotides read TGTGCCAGCAGTGACCTACAGGGGGCGCGAGCTGAAGCTTTCTTT.

The CDR3 DNA follows: TGTGCCAGCAGCGTTAACCCGGGAGGGTCACAAGCTGAGCAGTTCTTC. It is translated as CASSVNPGGSQAEQFF. The chain uses TRBV9 and TRBJ2-1; 8 positions match TRBD2. The J segment lost 9 bases and the V segment lost 2 bases, leaving 13 bases of the junction unmatched. Germline CDR1 is SGDLS and CDR2 is YYNGEE. The CDR3 has 16 residues.

The chain carries TRBV12-5 and TRBJ2-1; D perhaps matches TRBD1 (5 bases). Germline CDR1 is LGHNT and CDR2 is FRNRAP. The CDR3 runs to 15 residues. The V end was cut by 0 bases, the J end by 8 bases, with 14 bases between. CDR3 sequence reads: CASGLVPPRDHEQFF. For the CDR3, the DNA is TGTGCTAGTGGTTTGGTACCCCCCAGGGATCATGAGCAGTTCTTC.

Concerning this clone itself: The junction does not match germline at one end; this may be a read error. The chain combines TRBV2 with TRBJ1-6; TRBD1 matches 9 bases. Looked up from germline, CDR1 is SNHLY and CDR2 is FYNNEI. The CDR3 loop spans 14 amino acids. CDR3 protein: CASSETGTGYSLFF. In nucleotides, the CDR3 is TGTGCCAGCAGTGAAACCGGGACAGGGTATTCTCTCTTCTTT.

The J gene is TRBJ2-7, the V gene TRBV7-2, with TRBD1 matching over 7 bases. Trimming took 5 bases from V and 7 from J; bases not matched to a gene: 11. This CDR3 spans 14 amino acids. From germline, CDR1 is SGHTA and CDR2 FQGNSA. CDR3 in amino acids: CASSRPGTDGEQYF. In DNA, the CDR3 is TGTGCCAGCAGCCGTCCCGGGACAGATGGGGAGCAGTACTTC.

The chain uses TRBV11-2 and TRBJ2-5; 8 bases fit TRBD2. Germline loops: CDR1 SGHAT, CDR2 FQNNGV. The CDR3 is made up of 15 amino acids. J was trimmed by 6 bases and V by 2 bases; bases with no gene match: 8. This CDR3 reads CASSLRGSGIKTQYF. CDR3 bases: TGTGCCAGCAGCTTAAGGGGTAGCGGGATTAAGACCCAGTACTTC. The whole variable domain, filled in from reference TRBV11-2 and TRBJ2-5, reads EAGVAQSPRYKIIEKRQSVAFWCNPISGHATLYWYQQILGQGPKLLIQFQNNGVVDDSQLPKDRFSAERLKGVDSTLKIQPAKLEDSAVYLCASSLRGSGIKTQYFGPGTRLLVL.

This sequence joins TRBV7-9 and TRBJ1-2; 7 bases align to TRBD1. V trimming: 1 base; J trimming: 6 bases; junction bases outside the gene matches: 8. The CDR3 totals 15 residues. CDR1 is SEHNR and CDR2 is FQNEAQ in the germline V gene (reference sequence). The CDR3 DNA follows: TGTGCCAGCAGCTTAGTTCGGGACAGTTTAAATGGCTACACCTTC. Protein product: CASSLVRDSLNGYTF.

The chain combines TRBV5-3 with TRBJ2-7; TRBD2 might be the D (6 bases). TRBV5-3 is identified as an open reading frame with a role that is uncertain. V lost 1 base and J lost 5, with 19 bases in between. This CDR3 region has 16 residues. In nucleotides, the CDR3 is TGTGCCAGAAGCTTGTATTATTGGGGGGATGGCCACGAGCAGTACTTC. Translation: CARSLYYWGDGHEQYF.

The V call is TRBV5-5, the J call TRBJ1-2; no firm D call. V was clipped by 1 base and J by 5 bases, with 6 bases between them. Germline V lookup: CDR1 SGHKS, CDR2 YYEKEE (reference sequence). The CDR3 is made up of 12 amino acids. The CDR3 DNA reads as TGTGCCAGCAGCTTGCGAGAGTATGGCTACACCTTC. This gives the protein CASSLREYGYTF.

Here the CDR3 reads CAWRGGQGRDTQYF. The CDR3 bases are TGTGCCTGGAGGGGGGGACAGGGTCGAGATACGCAGTATTTT. This sequence joins TRBV30 and TRBJ2-3, with 9 bases aligning to TRBD1. The CDR3 runs to 14 residues. The junction had 6 bases not matched to a gene; V was cut back by 3 bases and J by 5 bases. In germline, CDR1 is GTSNPN, CDR2 SVGIG (reference sequence).

V and J are TRBV6-1 and TRBJ2-3; TRBD2 matches at 11 bases. With V trimmed by 0 bases and J by 4 bases, 6 bases remained unmatched. Germline CDR1 reads MNHNS; CDR2 reads SASEGT. The CDR3 consists of 17 residues. The CDR3 DNA is TGTGCCAGCAGTGAAGCTTTTAGCGGGGGGGTCGCAGATACGCAGTATTTT. Translating it yields CASSEAFSGGVADTQYF.

The chain links TRBV19 to TRBJ2-3, with D maybe TRBD2 (7 bases). Germline lookup yields CDR1 LNHDA and CDR2 SQIVND (reference sequence). V lost 7 bases, J lost 6 bases, and 17 bases lay in between. The CDR3 runs 14 residues. CDR3 DNA: TGTGCCAGTACCAGAAGGGGGGGGTTCGATACGCAGTATTTT. Translated, it gives CASTRRGGFDTQYF.

The rearrangement links TRBV5-1 to TRBJ2-1; 7 nucleotides align to TRBD1. Germline V gives CDR1 SGHRS, CDR2 YFSETQ. The CDR3 runs 15 residues. With V trimmed by 6 bases and J by 8 bases, 14 bases remained unmatched. The CDR3 reads CASKALRQGDDEQFF. The CDR3 region has the DNA TGCGCCAGCAAAGCTTTGAGACAGGGAGACGATGAGCAGTTCTTC.

The genes are TRBV28 and TRBJ2-5; D may be TRBD2 (5 bases). CDR1 is MDHEN, CDR2 SYDVKM, per germline. The CDR3 consists of 14 residues. The ends were cut back, 6 bases at V and 5 bases at J, with 16 bases in the middle. Here the CDR3 reads CASRNLGSQETQYF. As DNA, the CDR3 is TGTGCCAGCAGAAACCTTGGGAGCCAGGAGACCCAGTACTTC.

The chain has TRBV18 and TRBJ1-3; the match to TRBD1 covers 8 bases. This CDR3 is built from 15 residues. Losses at the gene ends were 4 bases for V and 7 bases for J; bases not matched to a gene: 9. From germline, CDR1 is KGHSH and CDR2 LQKENI. This chain's CDR3 is CASSLLQGERNTIYF. CDR3 in DNA: TGTGCCAGCTCACTCCTACAGGGGGAGAGGAACACCATATATTTT.

The chain carries TRBV10-3 and TRBJ2-1; 7 nucleotides line up with TRBD1. This CDR3 region has 12 residues. Germline V gene sequence: CDR1 ENHRY, CDR2 SYGVKD. The junction had 5 bases not matched to a gene; V was cut back by 10 bases and J by 5 bases. The DNA of the CDR3 is TGTGCCACTAACCAGGGGGACAATGAGCAGTTCTTC. Its protein product is CATNQGDNEQFF.

The chain uses TRBV7-3 and TRBJ2-3; 8 bases map to TRBD2. Germline CDR1 reads SGHTA; CDR2 reads FQGTGA. V shed 5 bases and J 0 bases; nucleotides not matched to a gene: 4. The CDR3 is 15 amino acids. The DNA for the CDR3 is TGTGCCAGCAGCCGGACTAGCTCTAGCACAGATACGCAGTATTTT. Protein sequence: CASSRTSSSTDTQYF.

A remark on this clone: The junction departs from the called germline gene at one end, perhaps through a read error. This chain connects TRBV28 to TRBJ1-4; 8 nucleotides agree with TRBD1. This CDR3 spans 12 amino acids. Germline V gives CDR1 MDHEN, CDR2 SYDVKM. The CDR3 loop reads CASSLEARGRVF. CDR3 DNA sequence: TGTGCCAGCAGTTTAGAGGCCAGGGGGCGGGTTTTT.

The chain uses TRBV5-1 and TRBJ2-1, with unresolved D. The CDR3 sequence is 13 residues long. CDR1 SGHRS and CDR2 YFSETQ come from the germline V gene. The V end lost 2 bases, the J end lost 7 bases, and 10 bases lay between the germline ends. The CDR3 protein is CASSFPSVNEQFF. The DNA of the CDR3 is TGCGCCAGCAGCTTCCCTTCCGTTAATGAGCAGTTCTTC.